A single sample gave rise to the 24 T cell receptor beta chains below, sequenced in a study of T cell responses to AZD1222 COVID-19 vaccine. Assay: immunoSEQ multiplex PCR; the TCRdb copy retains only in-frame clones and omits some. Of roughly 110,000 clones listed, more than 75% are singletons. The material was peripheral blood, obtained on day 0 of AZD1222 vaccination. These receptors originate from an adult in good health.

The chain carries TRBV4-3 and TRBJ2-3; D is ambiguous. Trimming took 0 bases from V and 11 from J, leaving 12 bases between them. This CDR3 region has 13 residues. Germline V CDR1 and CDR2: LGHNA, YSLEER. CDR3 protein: CASSQDRLTLQYF. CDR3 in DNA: TGCGCCAGCAGCCAAGACCGCCTTACCCTGCAGTATTTT.

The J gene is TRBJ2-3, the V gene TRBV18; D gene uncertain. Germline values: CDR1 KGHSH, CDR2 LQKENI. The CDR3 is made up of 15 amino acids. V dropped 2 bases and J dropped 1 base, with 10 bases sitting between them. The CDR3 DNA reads TGTGCCAGCTCACCAAGCACTTCGGGCACAGATACGCAGTATTTT. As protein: CASSPSTSGTDTQYF.

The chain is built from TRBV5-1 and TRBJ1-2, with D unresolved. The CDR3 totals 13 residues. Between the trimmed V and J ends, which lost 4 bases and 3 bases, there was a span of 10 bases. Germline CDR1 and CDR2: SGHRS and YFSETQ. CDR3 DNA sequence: TGCGCCAGCAGCCGTGGACCGGACTATGGCTACACCTTC. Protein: CASSRGPDYGYTF.

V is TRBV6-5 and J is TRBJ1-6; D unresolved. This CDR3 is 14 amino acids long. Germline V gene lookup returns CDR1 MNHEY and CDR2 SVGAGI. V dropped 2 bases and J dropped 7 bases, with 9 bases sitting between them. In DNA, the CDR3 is TGTGCCAGCAGTTACCAACAGTTCAATTCACCCCTCCACTTT. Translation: CASSYQQFNSPLHF.

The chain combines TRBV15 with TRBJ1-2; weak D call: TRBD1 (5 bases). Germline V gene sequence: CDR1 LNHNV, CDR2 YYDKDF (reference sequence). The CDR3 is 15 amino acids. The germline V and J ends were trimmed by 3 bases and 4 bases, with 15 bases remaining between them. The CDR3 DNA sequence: TGTGCCACCAGCAGTGGCCTCGGGGCCCCCTATGGCTACACCTTC. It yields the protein CATSSGLGAPYGYTF.

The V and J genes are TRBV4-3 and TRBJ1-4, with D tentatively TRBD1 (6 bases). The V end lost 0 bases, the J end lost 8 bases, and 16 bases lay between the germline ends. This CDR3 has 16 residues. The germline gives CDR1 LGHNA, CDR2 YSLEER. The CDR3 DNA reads TGCGCCAGCAGCCAAGATTTGGGGGGCGTCTACGAAAAACTGTTTTTT. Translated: CASSQDLGGVYEKLFF.

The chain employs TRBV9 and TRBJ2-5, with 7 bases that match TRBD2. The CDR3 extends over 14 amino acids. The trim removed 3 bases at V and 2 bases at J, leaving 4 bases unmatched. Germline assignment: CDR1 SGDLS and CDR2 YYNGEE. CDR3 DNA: TGTGCCAGCAGCGCCTGGGGGGGGCAAGAGACCCAGTACTTC. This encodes CASSAWGGQETQYF.

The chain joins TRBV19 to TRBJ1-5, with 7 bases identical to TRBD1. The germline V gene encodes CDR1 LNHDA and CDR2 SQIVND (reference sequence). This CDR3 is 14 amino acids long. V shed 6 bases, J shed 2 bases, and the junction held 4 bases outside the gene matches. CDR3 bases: TGTGCCAGTAGAGAGGGGGCACGCAATCAGCCCCAGCATTTT. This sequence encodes CASREGARNQPQHF.

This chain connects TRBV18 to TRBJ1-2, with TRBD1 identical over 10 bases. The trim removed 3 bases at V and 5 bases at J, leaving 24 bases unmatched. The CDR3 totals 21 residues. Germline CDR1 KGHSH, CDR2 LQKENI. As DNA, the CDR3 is TGTGCCAGCTCACCTCCCCGGCAGCTTGAACCGGGACAGGGGCCACCTTATGGCTACACCTTC. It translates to CASSPPRQLEPGQGPPYGYTF. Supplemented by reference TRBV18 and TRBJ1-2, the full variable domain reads NAGVMQNPRHLVRRRGQEARLRCSPMKGHSHVYWYRQLPEEGLKFMVYLQKENIIDESGMPKERFSAEFPKEGPSILRIQQVVRGDSAAYFCASSPPRQLEPGQGPPYGYTFGSGTRLTVV.

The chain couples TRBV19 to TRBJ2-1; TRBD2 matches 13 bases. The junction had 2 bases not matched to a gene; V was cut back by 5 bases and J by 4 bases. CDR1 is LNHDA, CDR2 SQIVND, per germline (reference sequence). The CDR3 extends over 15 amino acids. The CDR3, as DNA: TGTGCCAGTAGTTCGACTAGCGGGGGGTACAATGAGCAGTTCTTC. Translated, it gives CASSSTSGGYNEQFF.

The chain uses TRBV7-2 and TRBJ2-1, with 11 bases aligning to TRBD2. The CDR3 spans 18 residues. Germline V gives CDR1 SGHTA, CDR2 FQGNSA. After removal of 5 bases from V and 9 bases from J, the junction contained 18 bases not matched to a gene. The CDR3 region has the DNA TGTGCCAGCAGCGGAAATAGCGGGGGGGCCTTCGTTCGAGGTGAGCAGTTCTTC. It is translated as CASSGNSGGAFVRGEQFF.

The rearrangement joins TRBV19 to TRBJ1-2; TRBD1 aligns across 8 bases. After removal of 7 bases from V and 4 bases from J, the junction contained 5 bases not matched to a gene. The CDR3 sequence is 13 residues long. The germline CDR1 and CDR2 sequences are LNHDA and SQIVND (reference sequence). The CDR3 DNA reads TGTGCCAGTACCCCCGGGACAGGCTATGGCTACACCTTC. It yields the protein CASTPGTGYGYTF.

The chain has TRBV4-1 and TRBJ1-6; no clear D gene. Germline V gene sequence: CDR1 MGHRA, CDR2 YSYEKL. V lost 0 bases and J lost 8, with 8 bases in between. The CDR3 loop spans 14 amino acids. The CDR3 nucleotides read TGCGCCAGCAGCCAAGAGGCAGAGTATTCACCCCTCCACTTT. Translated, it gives CASSQEAEYSPLHF.

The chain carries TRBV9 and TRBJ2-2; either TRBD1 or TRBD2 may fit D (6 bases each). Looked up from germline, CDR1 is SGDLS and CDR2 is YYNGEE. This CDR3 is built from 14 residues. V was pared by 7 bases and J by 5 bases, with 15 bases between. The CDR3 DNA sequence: TGTGCCAGCCACCCGGGGGCGCGAACCGGGGAGCTGTTTTTT. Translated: CASHPGARTGELFF.

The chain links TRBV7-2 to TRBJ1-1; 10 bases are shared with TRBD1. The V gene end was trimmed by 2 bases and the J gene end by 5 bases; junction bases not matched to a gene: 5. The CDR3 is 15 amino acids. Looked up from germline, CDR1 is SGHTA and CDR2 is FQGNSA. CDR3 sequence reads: CASSLRDRGSTEAFF. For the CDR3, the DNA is TGTGCCAGCAGCTTAAGGGACAGGGGTTCTACTGAAGCTTTCTTT.

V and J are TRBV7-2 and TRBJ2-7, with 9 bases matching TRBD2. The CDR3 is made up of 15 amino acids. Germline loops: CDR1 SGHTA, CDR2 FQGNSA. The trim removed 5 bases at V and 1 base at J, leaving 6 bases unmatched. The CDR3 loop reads CASSLGSGGSYEQYF. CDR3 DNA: TGTGCCAGCAGCCTGGGAAGCGGGGGGTCCTACGAGCAGTACTTC.

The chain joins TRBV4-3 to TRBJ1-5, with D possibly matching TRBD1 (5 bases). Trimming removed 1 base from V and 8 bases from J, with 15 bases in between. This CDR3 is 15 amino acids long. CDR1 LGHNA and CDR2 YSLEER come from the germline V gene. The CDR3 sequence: CASSQVPGLGEPQHF. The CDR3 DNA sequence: TGCGCCAGCAGCCAAGTGCCGGGTTTGGGGGAGCCCCAGCATTTT.

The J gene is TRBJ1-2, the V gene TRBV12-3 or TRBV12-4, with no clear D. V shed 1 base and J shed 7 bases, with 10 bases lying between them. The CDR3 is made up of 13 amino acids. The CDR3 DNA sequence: TGTGCCAGCAGTTTAGATGGGGAGGGTGGCTACACCTTC. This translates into CASSLDGEGGYTF.

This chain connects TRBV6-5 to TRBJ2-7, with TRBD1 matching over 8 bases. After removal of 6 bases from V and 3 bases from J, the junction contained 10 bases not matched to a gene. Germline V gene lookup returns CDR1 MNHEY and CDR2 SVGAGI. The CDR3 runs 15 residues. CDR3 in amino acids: CASRLDREVGYEQYF. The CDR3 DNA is TGTGCCAGCAGGTTGGACAGGGAAGTAGGCTACGAGCAGTACTTC.

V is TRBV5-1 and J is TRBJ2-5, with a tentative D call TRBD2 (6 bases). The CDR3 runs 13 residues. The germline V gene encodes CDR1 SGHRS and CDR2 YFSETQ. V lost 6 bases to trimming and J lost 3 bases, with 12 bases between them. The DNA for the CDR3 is TGCGCCAGCACGGCCTCGGGGGAAGAGACCCAGTACTTC. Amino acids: CASTASGEETQYF.

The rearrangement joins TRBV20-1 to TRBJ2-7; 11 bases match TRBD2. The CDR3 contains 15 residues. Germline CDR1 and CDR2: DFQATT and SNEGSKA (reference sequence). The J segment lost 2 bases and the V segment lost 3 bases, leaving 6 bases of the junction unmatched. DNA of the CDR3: TGCAGTGCTAGTACTATACTAGCGGGGGCCTACGAGCAGTACTTC. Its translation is CSASTILAGAYEQYF.

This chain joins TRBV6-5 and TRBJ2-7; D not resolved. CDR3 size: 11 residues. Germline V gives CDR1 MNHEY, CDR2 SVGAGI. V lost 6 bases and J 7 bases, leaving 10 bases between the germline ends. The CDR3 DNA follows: TGTGCCAGCAGAACTTCGGTGGAGCAGTACTTC. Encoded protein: CASRTSVEQYF.

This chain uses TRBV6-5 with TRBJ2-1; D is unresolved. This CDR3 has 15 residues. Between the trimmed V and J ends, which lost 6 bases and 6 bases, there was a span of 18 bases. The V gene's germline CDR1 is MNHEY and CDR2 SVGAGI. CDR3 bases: TGTGCCAGCAGGTCTCAAGATCGGGTCGTCAATGAGCAGTTCTTC. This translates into CASRSQDRVVNEQFF.

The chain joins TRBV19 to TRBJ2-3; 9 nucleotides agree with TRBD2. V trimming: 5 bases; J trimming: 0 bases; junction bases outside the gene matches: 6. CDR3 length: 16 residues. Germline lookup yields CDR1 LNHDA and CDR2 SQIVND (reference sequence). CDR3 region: CASSLLAGSSTDTQYF. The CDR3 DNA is TGTGCCAGTAGTTTGCTAGCGGGGTCTAGCACAGATACGCAGTATTTT.